One sample yielded the 17 T cell receptor beta chains listed below, sequenced in a study of CXCR3-negative and CXCR3-positive naive CD8 T cells (dated by TCRdb to the late 2010s). The study at large found these results: TRB CDR3s from CXCR3-positive naive cells showed higher hydrophobicity (lower Kidera factor 4), lower energy, and higher strength and volume indices than CXCR3-negative naive cells.

These receptors have no identified antigens. The sample was run on a NextSeq 550. The Human TCR Profiling Kit (MiLaboratory) was used to make UMI-labeled 5' RACE TRB cDNA libraries. Reads reprocessed by TCRdb are summarized as one entry per CDR3 protein sequence, and DNA is absent. The sample table on file contains 60,000 to 70,000 distinct CDR3 sequences. The biggest ten clones account for just over 0.7% of the sample. Sample: naive CXCR3+ CD8+ T cells from blood. This specimen's cell subset or site label, per the study, means: CD45RO-CCR7+CD27+CD95- naive CD8+ T cells expressing CXCR3 (TNR3+). Receptor source: a human donor in good health. Some clones in this sample may be carry-over from other donors' samples.

V is TRBV12-3 or TRBV12-4 and J is TRBJ2-7. The CDR3 covers 14 residues. The CDR3: CASSLGLGSYEQYF.

The chain uses TRBV5-6 and TRBJ2-4; TCRdb lists TRBD1, though no DNA is available to test this call. The germline V gene has CDR1 SGHDT and CDR2 YYEEEE. CDR3 length equals 14 residues. CDR3 sequence reads: CASSLGQGRNIQYF.

The chain recombines TRBV9 with TRBJ2-3; there is no DNA to check the TCRdb D call of TRBD2. The CDR3 extends over 16 amino acids. CDR1 SGDLS and CDR2 YYNGEE come from the germline V gene. Here the CDR3 reads CASSVVASGGTDTQYF.

The CDR3 here is CASSRQNYEQYF. The V gene is TRBV13, the J gene TRBJ2-7. The V gene's germline CDR1 is PRHDT and CDR2 FYEKMQ (reference sequence). The CDR3 runs 12 residues.

The rearrangement links TRBV7-6 to TRBJ2-3; TCRdb indicates TRBD1, and absent DNA this call remains unverified. This CDR3 has 14 amino acids. The V gene's germline CDR1 is SGHVS and CDR2 FNYEAQ. The CDR3 is CASSLEGLPDTQYF.

The chain employs TRBV12-3 or TRBV12-4 and TRBJ2-7. CDR3 length equals 12 residues. CDR3 protein: CASLRYGHEQYF.

This rearrangement joins TRBV7-2 to TRBJ1-1. Germline-derived CDR1 and CDR2 are SGHTA and FQGNSA. The CDR3 spans 13 residues. The CDR3 here is CASSLEGTAEAFF.

CDR3 residues: CASSPRGLTYEQYF. V usage is TRBV5-6 and J usage is TRBJ2-7; absent DNA, TCRdb's TRBD1 call cannot be checked. Per the germline V gene, CDR1 is SGHDT and CDR2 is YYEEEE. The CDR3 is 14 residues long.

This chain uses TRBV6-1 with TRBJ2-1; as DNA is missing, the TRBD1 call by TCRdb cannot be tested. Germline CDR1 and CDR2: MNHNS and SASEGT. The CDR3 covers 15 residues. The CDR3 sequence: CASSPRGGPYNEQFF.

The genes are TRBV5-1 and TRBJ1-1; checking the TCRdb D call of TRBD1 is not possible without DNA. CDR3 size: 13 residues. Per germline, CDR1 SGHRS and CDR2 YFSETQ. This chain's CDR3 is CASRQDVATEAFF.

The rearrangement uses TRBV29-1 and TRBJ2-1; without DNA, the TCRdb call of TRBD2 cannot be checked. This CDR3 comprises 15 residues. The germline V gene encodes CDR1 SQVTM and CDR2 ANQGSEA. The CDR3 reads CSVEGLGLAGDEQFF.

The chain combines TRBV9 with TRBJ1-2; TCRdb's D call, TRBD1, is unchecked because there is no DNA. There are 14 residues in the CDR3. Looked up from germline, CDR1 is SGDLS and CDR2 is YYNGEE. The CDR3 reads CASSVAGGNYGYTF. Variable domain in full (rest from reference TRBV9 and TRBJ1-2): DSGVTQTPKHLITATGQRVTLRCSPRSGDLSVYWYQQSLDQGLQFLIQYYNGEERAKGNILERFSAQQFPDLHSELNLSSLELGDSALYFCASSVAGGNYGYTFGSGTRLTVV.

The chain joins TRBV7-3 to TRBJ1-1; TCRdb outputs TRBD1, but without DNA this stays unchecked. The germline V gene has CDR1 SGHTA and CDR2 FQGTGA. The CDR3 loop spans 12 amino acids. CDR3 amino acids: CASSSGGTEAFF.

V gene TRBV29-1 combines with J gene TRBJ2-3; checking the TCRdb D call of TRBD2 is not possible without DNA. The CDR3 is 15 residues long. The V gene's germline CDR1 is SQVTM and CDR2 ANQGSEA. This chain's CDR3 is CSVSLSSESTDTQYF.

The chain joins TRBV4-1 to TRBJ2-3; checking the TCRdb D call of TRBD2 is not possible without DNA. The germline CDR1 and CDR2 sequences are MGHRA and YSYEKL. The CDR3 sequence is 16 residues long. The CDR3: CASSPPSGLPLDTQYF.

This rearrangement joins TRBV6-2 or TRBV6-3 to TRBJ1-3. Germline assignment: CDR1 MNHEY and CDR2 SVGEGT. The CDR3 covers 16 residues. The CDR3: CASSYGDMSSGNTIYF.

This rearrangement joins TRBV19 to TRBJ2-7; TCRdb picks TRBD1, but there is no DNA to check that call. This CDR3 contains 13 residues. The germline V gene has CDR1 LNHDA and CDR2 SQIVND (reference sequence). The CDR3 loop reads CASSHGQNYEQYF. The full variable domain, completed using reference TRBV19 and TRBJ2-7, is DGGITQSPKYLFRKEGQNVTLSCEQNLNHDAMYWYRQDPGQGLRLIYYSQIVNDFQKGDIAEGYSVSREKKESFPLTVTSAQKNPTAFYLCASSHGQNYEQYFGPGTRLTVT.